This record covers a single T cell receptor (beta chain). Its antigen is not known. Study-wide results and limits: The larger-cohort validation was restricted to a single TCR beta V-J rearrangement rather than whole repertoires. Tumor Tregs overlapped most with tumor, then blood, naive CD4+ cells.

Full-length variable regions came from constant-region reverse primers plus semi-nested Nested Universal Primer A PCR. TCRdb called the 5' RACE reads again in MiXCR, with one record for every CDR3 protein. The table records 46,000 or so distinct CDR3 sequences, around a fifth of them present only once. Cells sorted as Tregs were CD4+, CD25+ and CD127-/low. Germline V gives CDR1 MNHNY, CDR2 SVGAGI (reference sequence). The CDR3 totals 18 residues. V was cut by 3 bases and J by 6 bases, with 24 bases left in between. The V and J genes are TRBV6-6 and TRBJ2-1; D might be TRBD2 (6 bases). The receptor was derived from a female donor with breast cancer. The specimen sequenced was Tregs sorted from a lymph node. CDR3 bases: TGTGCCAGCAGTTATAGTGTATCCGACGGGAGCATGGGCAATGAGCAGTTCTTC. Protein: CASSYSVSDGSMGNEQFF.